The clone carrying this TCR beta chain has only a few counts. Its antigen is undetermined. TCRdb reprocessed the reads via MiXCR and lists one record per CDR3 protein. Of approximately 630,000 distinct CDR3 sequences listed, around 24% are singletons. These data are taken from a study of T cell repertoires in cytomegalovirus infection. In the study overall: Indications of both CMV infection and matching HLA type were provided by public TCR beta signatures. Study results and caveats: Of the TCR beta families, the public ones yielded a cumulative frequency that identified carriers of CMV plus the relevant HLA. CMV-specific HLA-C-restricted TCR beta clonotypes dominated the ex vivo response.

Germline V gives CDR1 LNHDA, CDR2 SQIVND (reference sequence). This CDR3 spans 13 amino acids. Trimming removed 6 bases from V and 6 bases from J, with 13 bases in between. This TCR was recovered from a human donor in good health (CMV status not recorded). Some clones in this sample may be carry-over from other donors' samples. Sequenced material: CD8+ T cells from PBMCs. The chain is built from TRBV19 and TRBJ2-3; D is possibly TRBD1 (5 bases). The CDR3 protein is CASSQGTPDTQYF. The CDR3 DNA follows: TGTGCCAGTAGCCAGGGTACCCCCGATACGCAGTATTTT.